A selection of T cell receptor beta chains follows, all from one sample in a study of identifying expanded T cells in peripheral blood. This table comes from immunoSEQ multiplex PCR, and its TCRdb copy is limited to in-frame clones, with some not included. The sample records about 120,000 clones, 84% being singletons. Sequenced input: blood. The receptors here all came from a person between 18 and 75 years old in good health. CDR3s include the opening cysteine and the closing phenylalanine or tryptophan. D genes are given only for firm matches. The listing skips clone size in some rows; elsewhere it reads once, few, many or a size class.

V gene,clone size,J gene,D gene,CDR3 protein,CDR3 DNA
TRBV5-8,-,TRBJ1-2,-,CASRRGDRSGGYTF,TGTGCCAGCAGGCGCGGTGACAGGTCGGGTGGCTACACCTTC
TRBV4-3,-,TRBJ2-2,-,CASSQDHRYTGELFF,TGCGCCAGCAGCCAAGATCACAGGTACACCGGGGAGCTGTTTTTT
TRBV7-9,-,TRBJ1-1,-,CASSLSGQNTEAFF,TGTGCCAGCAGCCTATCGGGACAGAACACTGAAGCTTTCTTT
TRBV11-3,-,TRBJ2-6,-,CASSLGYGSGANVLTF,TGTGCCAGCAGCTTAGGTTACGGCTCTGGGGCCAACGTCCTGACTTTC
TRBV7-9,-,TRBJ2-7,TRBD1,CASSLGRTGTYEQYF,TGTGCCAGCAGCTTAGGGCGGACAGGGACGTACGAGCAGTACTTC
TRBV5-1,-,TRBJ1-4,TRBD1,CASSFTGGYEKLFF,TGCGCCAGCAGCTTCACAGGGGGCTATGAAAAACTGTTTTTT
TRBV11-2,-,TRBJ1-1,-,CASSLEQGLTEAFF,TGTGCCAGCAGCTTAGAACAGGGCCTCACTGAAGCTTTCTTT
TRBV10-2,-,TRBJ1-2,TRBD1,CASSEVATGGMGGYTF,TGCGCCAGCAGTGAGGTGGCCACAGGGGGTATGGGTGGCTACACCTTC
TRBV30,-,TRBJ1-5,TRBD1,CAWRTGEFQPQHF,TGTGCCTGGAGGACAGGGGAATTTCAGCCCCAGCATTTT
TRBV27,few,TRBJ1-6,-,CASSLGNSPLHF,TGTGCCAGCAGTTTAGGAAATTCACCCCTCCACTTT
TRBV7-2,-,TRBJ2-3,-,CASSFGLDRRDTQYF,TGTGCCAGCAGCTTTGGTCTAGATCGGCGGGATACGCAGTATTTT
TRBV6-5,-,TRBJ1-4,-,CASSYGGQYYEKLFF,TGTGCCAGCAGTTACGGGGGCCAATATTATGAAAAACTGTTTTTT
TRBV7-2,once,TRBJ2-3,-,CASSLGYGPSTDTQYF,TGTGCCAGCAGCTTAGGATACGGACCTAGCACAGATACGCAGTATTTT
TRBV7-9,-,TRBJ1-1,TRBD1,CASSPRDRVPNTEAFF,TGTGCCAGCAGCCCCCGGGACAGGGTGCCGAACACTGAAGCTTTCTTT
TRBV27,once,TRBJ1-3,TRBD1,CASIIPGQETGNTIYF,TGTGCCAGCATTATACCGGGACAGGAAACTGGAAACACCATATATTTT
TRBV19,-,TRBJ2-7,-,CASSVHIDYEQYF,TGTGCCAGTAGCGTGCACATAGACTACGAGCAGTACTTC
TRBV25-1,-,TRBJ2-6,-,CASSVDSHSGANVLTF,TGTGCCAGCAGTGTTGACAGTCACTCTGGGGCCAACGTCCTGACTTTC
TRBV14,-,TRBJ1-2,-,CASSQAHEDGYTF,TGTGCCAGCAGCCAAGCCCACGAGGATGGCTACACCTTC
TRBV10-3,once,TRBJ2-3,-,CAISERVTQYF,TGTGCCATCAGTGAGCGGGTGACGCAGTATTTT
TRBV4-1,once,TRBJ2-2,-,CASSQAGGELFF,TGCGCCAGCAGCCAAGCTGGAGGGGAGCTGTTTTTT
TRBV6-6,-,TRBJ1-1,TRBD1,CASSWTGQGLGTEAFF,TGTGCCAGCAGTTGGACGGGACAGGGATTGGGGACTGAAGCTTTCTTT
TRBV30,-,TRBJ1-1,-,CAWTVSVNTEAFF,TGTGCCTGGACAGTTTCCGTGAACACTGAAGCTTTCTTT
TRBV5-5,-,TRBJ2-2,-,CASSLGRNTGELFF,TGTGCCAGCAGCTTGGGAAGAAACACCGGGGAGCTGTTTTTT
TRBV7-9,-,TRBJ2-7,-,CASNSGSYEQYF,TGTGCCAGCAACTCAGGGTCCTACGAGCAGTACTTC
TRBV7-9,-,TRBJ2-3,-,CASSLAQGADTQYF,TGTGCCAGCAGCTTGGCCCAGGGAGCGGATACGCAGTATTTT
TRBV6-1,-,TRBJ2-7,TRBD1,CASQTGATYEQYF,TGTGCCAGCCAAACAGGGGCGACCTACGAGCAGTACTTC
TRBV30,many,TRBJ2-7,-,CAWSQGSGSQQYF,TGTGCCTGGAGTCAGGGTTCAGGATCCCAGCAGTACTTC
TRBV5-1,once,TRBJ2-5,TRBD2,CASSPASGGQYQETQYF,TGCGCCAGCAGCCCCGCTAGCGGGGGACAGTACCAAGAGACCCAGTACTTC
TRBV2,-,TRBJ1-5,-,CASSNSGTSNPNQPQHF,TGTGCCAGCAGTAACTCCGGGACAAGCAATCCTAATCAGCCCCAGCATTTT
TRBV5-1,-,TRBJ1-4,-,CASSLNAIDEKLFF,TGCGCCAGCAGCTTGAACGCGATCGATGAAAAACTGTTTTTT
TRBV5-1,-,TRBJ1-3,TRBD1,CASSLGQGLSGNTIYF,TGCGCCAGCAGCTTGGGACAGGGCCTCTCTGGAAACACCATATATTTT
TRBV6-5,-,TRBJ2-7,TRBD1,CASSYPGRTGSYEQYF,TGTGCCAGCAGTTACCCCGGCAGGACAGGGTCCTACGAGCAGTACTTC
TRBV5-1,-,TRBJ2-3,-,CASSSLVRDTQYF,TGCGCCAGCAGCTCGCTTGTTAGAGATACGCAGTATTTT
TRBV10-3,once,TRBJ2-7,-,CATRSPTYEQYF,TGTGCCACGAGGAGTCCAACCTACGAGCAGTACTTC
TRBV2,-,TRBJ2-5,-,CASSEDNYLRDLGETQYF,TGTGCCAGCAGTGAAGATAATTACCTCCGGGACCTTGGAGAGACCCAGTACTTC
TRBV7-9,few,TRBJ1-1,TRBD1,CASSPGQAGRAFF,TGTGCCAGCAGCCCGGGACAGGCTGGGAGGGCTTTCTTT
TRBV5-1,once,TRBJ1-1,TRBD1,CASSWGTGSAEAFF,TGCGCCAGCAGCTGGGGGACAGGGTCGGCTGAAGCTTTCTTT
TRBV15,-,TRBJ2-2,-,CATSGSTRVRELFF,TGTGCCACCAGCGGGTCGACACGGGTCCGGGAGCTGTTTTTT
TRBV6-5,once,TRBJ2-7,-,CASSRTGTYEQYF,TGTGCCAGCAGTCGGACGGGTACCTACGAGCAGTACTTC
TRBV5-1,once,TRBJ1-1,-,CASSRRDLNTEAFF,TGCGCCAGCAGCCGCAGGGATCTTAACACTGAAGCTTTCTTT
TRBV10-3,-,TRBJ1-2,TRBD1,CAISGQGGNGYTF,TGTGCCATCAGTGGACAGGGTGGTAATGGCTACACCTTC
TRBV11-3,-,TRBJ2-3,-,CASSGAGTPSTDTQYF,TGTGCCAGCAGCGGAGCCGGGACCCCCAGCACAGATACGCAGTATTTT
TRBV13,few,TRBJ2-7,TRBD1,CASSPATTGGPSNVYEQYF,TGTGCCAGCAGCCCAGCGACCACAGGGGGCCCTTCAAACGTCTACGAGCAGTACTTC
TRBV18,once,TRBJ1-2,-,CASATGRGYTF,TGTGCCAGCGCGACAGGACGGGGCTACACCTTC
TRBV19,-,TRBJ1-2,-,CASTISTDTMGYTF,TGTGCCAGTACGATCTCAACTGATACAATGGGCTACACCTTC
TRBV28,once,TRBJ1-1,TRBD1,CASSGLTGVAEAFF,TGTGCCAGCAGCGGACTTACAGGGGTTGCTGAAGCTTTCTTT
TRBV10-3,few,TRBJ1-2,-,CAISPIGGRNYGYTF,TGTGCCATCAGCCCAATAGGGGGTAGGAACTATGGCTACACCTTC
TRBV27,-,TRBJ1-4,-,CASSSLGATNEKLFF,TGTGCCAGCAGTTCCCTGGGGGCAACTAATGAAAAACTGTTTTTT
TRBV6-5,-,TRBJ2-6,-,CASSYNSGANVLTF,TGTGCCAGCAGTTATAACTCTGGGGCCAACGTCCTGACTTTC
TRBV6-1,-,TRBJ1-2,TRBD1,CASSESTSNRGHVYTF,TGTGCCAGCAGTGAAAGTACGTCGAACAGGGGGCACGTCTACACCTTC
TRBV28,-,TRBJ2-6,-,CASRVRSSGANVLTF,TGTGCCAGTAGAGTGCGGAGCTCTGGGGCCAACGTCCTGACTTTC
TRBV19,-,TRBJ1-6,-,CASKTPNSPLHF,TGTGCCAGTAAGACCCCTAATTCACCCCTCCACTTT
TRBV30,-,TRBJ1-2,-,CAWNMFRTNYGYTF,TGTGCCTGGAACATGTTTCGAACTAACTATGGCTACACCTTC
TRBV19,-,TRBJ2-2,TRBD1,CASREPFGTGGVLAGELFF,TGTGCCAGTAGGGAACCATTTGGAACAGGGGGAGTTCTGGCCGGGGAGCTGTTTTTT
TRBV7-9,few,TRBJ1-2,-,CASSLGLGYGYTF,TGTGCCAGCAGCTTGGGGCTAGGCTATGGCTACACCTTC
TRBV18,-,TRBJ1-2,-,CASSATGARKGFDGYTF,TGTGCCAGCTCAGCGACGGGGGCGCGGAAGGGTTTCGATGGCTACACCTTC